The clone carrying this TCR beta chain was found many times. The antigen remains unidentified. The sample originates from a study of T cells in Graves' hyperthyroidism and ophthalmopathy. Absence of ophthalmopathy progression within 18 months defined stable Graves' hyperthyroidism. Study findings and constraints: Blood shared most expanded thyroid clonotypes above 0.001.

Trimming shortened V by 4 bases and J by 0 bases, and 10 bases separated the two germline ends. Germline V gene data show CDR1 as SGHTA and CDR2 as FQGNSA. The CDR3 has 15 amino acids. RNA transcripts gave rise to amplified TCR beta CDR3 regions. RT-PCR in the first round (using the HTBI primer set) targeted the TCR CDR3. TCRdb reprocessed the multiplex PCR reads via MiXCR and lists one record per CDR3 protein. This sample has 650,000 to 700,000 distinct CDR3 sequences, with 17% found just once. V gene TRBV7-2 combines with J gene TRBJ2-1; no definite D call. The sample comprised blood. The sequence was obtained from a man aged 45-65 years with Graves' hyperthyroidism. CDR3 amino acids: CASSSRPSSYNEQFF. The CDR3 DNA sequence: TGTGCCAGCAGCTCTCGGCCGAGCTCCTACAATGAGCAGTTCTTC.